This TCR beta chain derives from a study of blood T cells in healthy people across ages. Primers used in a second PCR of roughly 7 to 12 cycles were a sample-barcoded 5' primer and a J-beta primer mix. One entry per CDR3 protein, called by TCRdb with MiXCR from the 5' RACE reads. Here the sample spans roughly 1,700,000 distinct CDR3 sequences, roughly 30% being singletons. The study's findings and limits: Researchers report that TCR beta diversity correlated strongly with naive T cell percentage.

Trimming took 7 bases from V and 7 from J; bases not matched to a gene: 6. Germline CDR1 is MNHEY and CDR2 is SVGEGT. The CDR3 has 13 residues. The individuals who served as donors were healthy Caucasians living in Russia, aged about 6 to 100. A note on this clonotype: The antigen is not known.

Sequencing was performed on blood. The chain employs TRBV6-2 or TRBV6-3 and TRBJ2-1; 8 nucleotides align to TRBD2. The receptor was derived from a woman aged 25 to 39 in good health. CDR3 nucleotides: TGTGCCAGCAAGAGGGCGGGGGGAAATGAGCAGTTCTTC. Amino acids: CASKRAGGNEQFF.